The sequence of this T cell receptor (beta chain) was determined in a study of T cell repertoires in ileal Crohn's disease. About the research overall: About 37% were active smokers at surgery; median disease duration was 7.9 years. General study results and limits: Compared with non-smokers, active smokers at surgery showed more clonal expansions. High-frequency clones were more common in sorted CD8 than CD4 cells. All patients with clonality above 26.8% had endoscopic recurrence.

Sequencing was performed with immunoSEQ multiplex PCR; in TCRdb, only in-frame clones are kept and a portion is missing. Of 17,000 or so clones in the sample, about 76% were seen once. From germline, CDR1 is SGHDT and CDR2 YYEEEE. V was clipped by 5 bases and J by 5 bases, with 14 bases between them. This CDR3 has 14 amino acids. Stated time point: inflamed ileum from the surgical specimen. As to this clone: Its specificity is unknown.

This chain connects TRBV5-6 to TRBJ2-1; D perhaps matches TRBD2 (6 bases). The clonotype was recovered from an adult with Crohn's disease. Material for sequencing was ileal tissue. The CDR3 nucleotides read TGTGCCAGCAGAACCGGGACTGGGGACAATGAGCAGTTCTTC. This encodes CASRTGTGDNEQFF.